The clone carrying this T cell receptor (beta chain) was seen only a few times. The antigen remains unidentified. The source of the sample is a study of cytomegalovirus exposure and HLA in healthy donors. Broader study findings: A likely sequencing artifact accounted for one observed cluster of highly shared sequence variants. TCR beta V- and J-gene trimming, according to a later analysis, was linked to a missense DCLRE1C variant. Cytomegalovirus-associated TCR beta chains were listed, numbering roughly 150.

Researchers ran the PCR with 60 Vbeta and 13 Jbeta primers. Profiled with immunoSEQ multiplex PCR; TCRdb holds only in-frame clones, not every one. The sample lists over 100,000 clones, 55% to 80% occurring once. CDR1 is SNHLY and CDR2 is FYNNEI in the germline V gene. The V gene lost 8 bases and the J gene lost 7 bases, with 14 bases spanning the gap. The CDR3 is 13 amino acids. This sequence was found in a human donor in good health. The sequenced sample consisted of PBMCs. The J gene is TRBJ1-4, the V gene TRBV2; D is unclear. CDR3 in DNA: TGTGCCAGCGGCAGGAGGAGTAGTGAAAAACTGTTTTTT. It specifies CASGRRSSEKLFF.